This T cell receptor (beta chain) was captured in a study of T cell repertoires in cytomegalovirus infection. Study context: Selected CMV epitopes included recently identified HLA-C-restricted ones as well as well-studied HLA-B-restricted ones.

With 1 base clipped from V and 3 bases from J, the junction kept 10 bases outside the gene matches. The germline CDR1 and CDR2 sequences are MGHRA and YSYEKL. The CDR3 runs 18 residues. TCRdb analysed the reads with MiXCR anew, one entry per CDR3 protein. The sample includes about 350,000 distinct CDR3 sequences, roughly 34% of them seen just once. On this clonotype itself: The antigen is not known.

Notes on the study in general: Across the ex vivo response, the dominant clonotypes were HLA-C-restricted CMV-specific TCR beta clonotypes.

The chain couples TRBV4-1 to TRBJ1-3, with 9 nucleotides matching TRBD1. The TCR comes from a human donor in good health (CMV status not recorded). Some clones in this sample may be carry-over from other donors' samples. The source was cultured PBMCs, collected from culture after CMV antigen stimulation. CDR3 region: CASSQARDRADRGNTIYF. DNA of the CDR3: TGCGCCAGCAGCCAAGCCCGGGACAGGGCCGACCGTGGAAACACCATATATTTT.